This TCR beta chain appears in the sequencing data of a study of T cell changes during pregnancy in multiple sclerosis. Only in-frame clones appear in the TCRdb table, and some are missing; sequencing was by immunoSEQ multiplex PCR. The sample shows approximately 92,000 clones, approximately 93% of them seen only once. V lost 9 bases and J lost 8; bases outside the gene matches: 9. This CDR3 has 13 amino acids. Germline V lookup: CDR1 MNHEY, CDR2 SVGAGI. V and J are TRBV6-5 and TRBJ2-1; the match to TRBD1 covers 8 bases. The TCR sequence derives from a female donor with multiple sclerosis, enrolled in a pregnancy study. This material consisted of peripheral blood, taken after pregnancy. The CDR3: CASSGQGSDEQFF. CDR3 coding DNA: TGTGCCAGTAGCGGACAGGGATCGGATGAGCAGTTCTTC.